The clone carrying this T cell receptor beta chain turned up a few times. The antigen is unknown. The sample comes from a study of T cell responses to AZD1222 COVID-19 vaccine. The table came from immunoSEQ multiplex PCR; TCRdb's copy has only in-frame clones and leaves some out. Counted here are 140,000 to 150,000 clones, just under 95% occurring once; the ten biggest clones make up roughly 1.8%. The length of the CDR3 is 15 residues. Germline V gene data show CDR1 as SGHRS and CDR2 as YFSETQ. Trimming cost V 1 base and J 0 bases, with 7 bases left between them. Study-wide results and limits: The donors showed a predominance of white British ancestry and of females, with possible underestimation of clonal diversity.

The material was peripheral blood, obtained on day 0 of AZD1222 vaccination. The J gene is TRBJ2-2, the V gene TRBV5-1; no clear D gene. This receptor was identified in an adult in good health. CDR3 loop: CASSLLASNTGELFF. The CDR3 DNA reads TGCGCCAGCAGCTTGCTGGCTTCGAACACCGGGGAGCTGTTTTTT.